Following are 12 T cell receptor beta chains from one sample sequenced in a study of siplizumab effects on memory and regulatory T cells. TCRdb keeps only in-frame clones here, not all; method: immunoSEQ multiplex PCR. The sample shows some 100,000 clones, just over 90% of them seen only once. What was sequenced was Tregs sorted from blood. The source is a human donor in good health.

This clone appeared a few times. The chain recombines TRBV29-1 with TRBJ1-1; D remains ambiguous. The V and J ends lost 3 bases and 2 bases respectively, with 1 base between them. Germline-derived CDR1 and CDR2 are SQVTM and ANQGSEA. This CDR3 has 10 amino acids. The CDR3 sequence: CSVDNTEAFF. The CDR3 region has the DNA TGCAGCGTTGATAACACTGAAGCTTTCTTT.

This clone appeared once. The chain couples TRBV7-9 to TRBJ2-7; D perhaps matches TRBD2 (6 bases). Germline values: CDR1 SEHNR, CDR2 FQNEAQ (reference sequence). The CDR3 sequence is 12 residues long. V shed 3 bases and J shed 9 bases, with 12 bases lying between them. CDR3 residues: CASSLGLLGQYF. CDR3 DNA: TGTGCCAGCAGCTTGGGACTTCTTGGGCAGTACTTC.

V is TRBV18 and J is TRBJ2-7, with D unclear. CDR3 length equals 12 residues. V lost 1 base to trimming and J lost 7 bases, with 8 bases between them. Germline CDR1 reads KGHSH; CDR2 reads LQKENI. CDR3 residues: CASSPRMGEQYF. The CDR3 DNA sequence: TGTGCCAGCTCACCACGAATGGGAGAGCAGTACTTC.

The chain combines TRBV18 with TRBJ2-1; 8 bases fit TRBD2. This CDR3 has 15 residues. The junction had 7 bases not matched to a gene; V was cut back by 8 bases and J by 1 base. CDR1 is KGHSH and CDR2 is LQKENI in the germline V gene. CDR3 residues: CASRTAGVSYNEQFF. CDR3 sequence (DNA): TGTGCCAGCCGAACAGCGGGGGTTTCCTACAATGAGCAGTTCTTC.

The CDR3 region is CASSSSPGGGNQPQHF. CDR3 DNA: TGTGCCAGCAGTTCCTCCCCGGGGGGTGGCAATCAGCCCCAGCATTTT. The chain joins TRBV6-5 to TRBJ1-5; a weak D match, TRBD1 (5 bases). Germline assignment: CDR1 MNHEY and CDR2 SVGAGI. The CDR3 contains 16 residues. Trimming took 4 bases from V and 2 from J, leaving 15 bases between them.

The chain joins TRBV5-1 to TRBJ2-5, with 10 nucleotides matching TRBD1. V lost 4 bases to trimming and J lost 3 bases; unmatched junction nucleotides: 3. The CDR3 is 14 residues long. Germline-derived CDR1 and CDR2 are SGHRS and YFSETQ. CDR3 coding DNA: TGCGCCAGCAGCCCGGGACAGGGGAAAGAGACCCAGTACTTC. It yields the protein CASSPGQGKETQYF.

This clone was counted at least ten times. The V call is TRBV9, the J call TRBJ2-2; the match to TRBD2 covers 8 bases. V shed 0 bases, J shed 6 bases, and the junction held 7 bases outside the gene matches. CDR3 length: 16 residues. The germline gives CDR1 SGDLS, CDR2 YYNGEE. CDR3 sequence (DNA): TGTGCCAGCAGCGTAGCAACTAGCGGTCCAGCCGGGGAGCTGTTTTTT. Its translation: CASSVATSGPAGELFF.

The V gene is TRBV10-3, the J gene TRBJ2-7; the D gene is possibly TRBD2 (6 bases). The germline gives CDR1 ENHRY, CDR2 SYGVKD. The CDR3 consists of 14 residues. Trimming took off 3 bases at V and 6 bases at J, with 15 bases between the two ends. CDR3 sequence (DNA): TGTGCCATCAGTGATGGAGGGTTTGTGGGCGAGCAGTACTTC. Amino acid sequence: CAISDGGFVGEQYF.

DNA for the CDR3: TGCAGCGTTGGCCCCCGATTTGAGGTAGCGCCCACAGATACGCAGTATTTT. Translating gives CSVGPRFEVAPTDTQYF. The chain is built from TRBV29-1 and TRBJ2-3; a weak D match, TRBD2 (5 bases). The germline gives CDR1 SQVTM, CDR2 ANQGSEA. V lost 4 bases to trimming and J lost 2 bases, with 22 bases between them. The CDR3 loop spans 17 amino acids.

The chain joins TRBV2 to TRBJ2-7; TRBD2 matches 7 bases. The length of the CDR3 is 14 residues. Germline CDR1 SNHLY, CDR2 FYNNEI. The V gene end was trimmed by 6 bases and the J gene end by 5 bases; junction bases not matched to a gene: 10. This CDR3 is CASRTPGGFHEQYF. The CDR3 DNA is TGTGCCAGCAGGACCCCCGGGGGGTTCCACGAGCAGTACTTC.

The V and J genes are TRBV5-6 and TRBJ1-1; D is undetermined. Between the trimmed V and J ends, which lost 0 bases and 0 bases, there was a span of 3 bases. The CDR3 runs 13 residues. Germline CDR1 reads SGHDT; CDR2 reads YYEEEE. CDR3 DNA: TGTGCCAGCAGCTTGGTGATGAACACTGAAGCTTTCTTT. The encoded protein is CASSLVMNTEAFF. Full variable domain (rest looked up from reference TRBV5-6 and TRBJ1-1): DAGVTQSPTHLIKTRGQQVTLRCSPKSGHDTVSWYQQALGQGPQFIFQYYEEEERQRGNFPDRFSGHQFPNYSSELNVNALLLGDSALYLCASSLVMNTEAFFGQGTRLTVV.

The chain's CDR3 is CASTTYNEQFF. The CDR3 nucleotides are TGTGCCAGCACCACATACAATGAGCAGTTCTTC. V gene TRBV7-9 combines with J gene TRBJ2-1; D gene unclear. V lost 7 bases and J 4 bases, leaving 5 bases between the germline ends. Germline V lookup: CDR1 SEHNR, CDR2 FQNEAQ (reference sequence). This CDR3 comprises 11 residues.